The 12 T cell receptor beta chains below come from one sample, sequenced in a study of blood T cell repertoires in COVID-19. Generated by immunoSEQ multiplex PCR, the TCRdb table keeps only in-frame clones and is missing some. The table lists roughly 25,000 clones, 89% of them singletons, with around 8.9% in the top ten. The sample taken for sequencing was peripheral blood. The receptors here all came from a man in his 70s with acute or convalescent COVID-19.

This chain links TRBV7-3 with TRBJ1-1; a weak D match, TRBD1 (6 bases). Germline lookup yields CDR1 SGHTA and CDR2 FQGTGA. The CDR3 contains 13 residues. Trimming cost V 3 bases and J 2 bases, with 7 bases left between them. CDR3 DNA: TGTGCCAGCAGCTTCGGGACAAACACTGAAGCTTTCTTT. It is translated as CASSFGTNTEAFF.

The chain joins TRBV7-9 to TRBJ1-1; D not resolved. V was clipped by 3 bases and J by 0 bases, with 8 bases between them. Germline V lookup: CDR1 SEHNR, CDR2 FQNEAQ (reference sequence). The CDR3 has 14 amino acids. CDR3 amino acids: CASSFFSMNTEAFF. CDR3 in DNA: TGTGCCAGCAGCTTTTTTAGCATGAACACTGAAGCTTTCTTT.

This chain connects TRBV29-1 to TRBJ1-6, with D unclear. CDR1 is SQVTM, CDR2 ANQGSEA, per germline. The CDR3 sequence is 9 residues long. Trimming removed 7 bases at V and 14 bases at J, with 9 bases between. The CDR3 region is CSAFFALHF. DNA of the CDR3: TGCAGCGCCTTTTTCGCCCTCCACTTT.

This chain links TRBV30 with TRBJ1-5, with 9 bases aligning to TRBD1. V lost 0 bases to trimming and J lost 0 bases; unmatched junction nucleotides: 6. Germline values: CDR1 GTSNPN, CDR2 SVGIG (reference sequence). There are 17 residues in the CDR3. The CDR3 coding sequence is TGTGCCTGGAGTGTACACAGGGGGCTGGGTAGCAATCAGCCCCAGCATTTT. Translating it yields CAWSVHRGLGSNQPQHF.

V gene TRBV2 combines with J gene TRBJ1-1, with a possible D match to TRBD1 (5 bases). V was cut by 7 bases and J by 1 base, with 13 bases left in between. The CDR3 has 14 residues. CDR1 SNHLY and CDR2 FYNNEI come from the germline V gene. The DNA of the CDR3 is TGTGCCAGCACCTCATGGGGGGGGAACACTGAAGCTTTCTTT. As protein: CASTSWGGNTEAFF.

The CDR3: CASSLEVLLASTDTQYF. CDR3 nucleotides: TGTGCCAGCAGCTTAGAAGTCTTGCTAGCGAGTACAGATACGCAGTATTTT. This chain links TRBV7-6 with TRBJ2-3; weak D call: TRBD2 (6 bases). The V gene lost 1 base and the J gene lost 3 bases, with 17 bases spanning the gap. This CDR3 has 17 amino acids. Germline lookup yields CDR1 SGHVS and CDR2 FNYEAQ. Complete variable domain (other parts from reference TRBV7-6 and TRBJ2-3): GAGVSQSPRYKVTKRGQDVALRCDPISGHVSLYWYRQALGQGPEFLTYFNYEAQQDKSGLPNDRFSAERPEGSISTLTIQRTEQRDSAMYRCASSLEVLLASTDTQYFGPGTRLTVL.

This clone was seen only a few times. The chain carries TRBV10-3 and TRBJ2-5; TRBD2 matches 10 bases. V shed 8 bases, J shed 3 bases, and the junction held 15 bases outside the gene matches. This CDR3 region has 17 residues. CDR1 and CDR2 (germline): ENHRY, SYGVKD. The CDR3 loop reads CAIGNGLRTSGKETQYF. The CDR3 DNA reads TGTGCCATCGGCAATGGGTTGCGGACTAGCGGAAAAGAGACCCAGTACTTC.

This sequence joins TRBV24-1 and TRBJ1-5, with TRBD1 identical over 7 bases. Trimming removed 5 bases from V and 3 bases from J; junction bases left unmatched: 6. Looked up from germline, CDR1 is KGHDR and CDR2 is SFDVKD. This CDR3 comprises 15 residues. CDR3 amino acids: CATSGPTGNNQPQHF. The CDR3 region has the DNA TGTGCCACCAGTGGCCCGACAGGGAACAATCAGCCCCAGCATTTT.

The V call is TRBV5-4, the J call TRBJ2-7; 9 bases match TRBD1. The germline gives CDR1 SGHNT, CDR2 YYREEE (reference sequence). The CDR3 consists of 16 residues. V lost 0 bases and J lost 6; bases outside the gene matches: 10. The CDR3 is CASSLDPGTGLSEQYF. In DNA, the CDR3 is TGTGCCAGCAGCTTGGACCCCGGGACAGGGCTGTCCGAGCAGTACTTC.

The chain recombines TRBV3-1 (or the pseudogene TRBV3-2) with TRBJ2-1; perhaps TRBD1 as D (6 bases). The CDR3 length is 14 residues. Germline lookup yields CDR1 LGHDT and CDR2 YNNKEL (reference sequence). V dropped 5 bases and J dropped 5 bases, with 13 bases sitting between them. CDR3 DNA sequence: TGTGCCAGCAGCAAAAGACAGGCAGACAATGAGCAGTTCTTC. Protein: CASSKRQADNEQFF.

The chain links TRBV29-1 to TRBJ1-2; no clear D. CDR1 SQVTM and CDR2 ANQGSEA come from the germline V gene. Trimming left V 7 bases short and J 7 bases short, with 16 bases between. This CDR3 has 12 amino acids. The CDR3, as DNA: TGCAGCGCTTCTCAAGAGTCGCTTGGCTACACCTTC. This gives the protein CSASQESLGYTF.

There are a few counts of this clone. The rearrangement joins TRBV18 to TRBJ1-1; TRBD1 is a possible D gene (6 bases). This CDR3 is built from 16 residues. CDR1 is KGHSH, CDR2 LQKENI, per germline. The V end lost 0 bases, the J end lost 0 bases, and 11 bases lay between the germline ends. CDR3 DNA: TGTGCCAGCTCACCACCAGGGACACCCATGAACACTGAAGCTTTCTTT. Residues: CASSPPGTPMNTEAFF.